This entry concerns a single T cell receptor beta chain. Its antigen is unidentified. The J segment lost 7 bases and the V segment lost 4 bases, leaving 9 bases of the junction unmatched. The CDR3 runs 16 residues. The germline V gene has CDR1 SQVTM and CDR2 ANQGSEA. RNA was extracted with the RNeasy kit, and a quantity of roughly 0.5 to 1 ug was reverse transcribed using random hexamers. TCRdb recomputed calls from the immunoSEQ multiplex PCR reads with MiXCR, one row per CDR3 protein. The profile shows 84,000 or so distinct CDR3 sequences, just under 95% of them singletons. This sample is part of a study of CD8 T cells in Susac syndrome. The overall study: Intravenous immunoglobulin alone or corticosteroids were being given to patients with Susac syndrome at blood draw, unless they were therapy-naive.

Study-level points and caveats: Clonal CD8+ expansion in Susac was highest in TEMRA cells and active patients.

The TCR originated in a human donor with Susac syndrome. Sequencing input: CD8+ T cells from PBMCs. The J gene is TRBJ2-1, the V gene TRBV29-1; 14 bases are a match to TRBD2. CDR3 residues: CSVALGTSGRGNEQFF. The CDR3 DNA follows: TGCAGCGTTGCCCTAGGGACTAGCGGGAGAGGAAATGAGCAGTTCTTC.